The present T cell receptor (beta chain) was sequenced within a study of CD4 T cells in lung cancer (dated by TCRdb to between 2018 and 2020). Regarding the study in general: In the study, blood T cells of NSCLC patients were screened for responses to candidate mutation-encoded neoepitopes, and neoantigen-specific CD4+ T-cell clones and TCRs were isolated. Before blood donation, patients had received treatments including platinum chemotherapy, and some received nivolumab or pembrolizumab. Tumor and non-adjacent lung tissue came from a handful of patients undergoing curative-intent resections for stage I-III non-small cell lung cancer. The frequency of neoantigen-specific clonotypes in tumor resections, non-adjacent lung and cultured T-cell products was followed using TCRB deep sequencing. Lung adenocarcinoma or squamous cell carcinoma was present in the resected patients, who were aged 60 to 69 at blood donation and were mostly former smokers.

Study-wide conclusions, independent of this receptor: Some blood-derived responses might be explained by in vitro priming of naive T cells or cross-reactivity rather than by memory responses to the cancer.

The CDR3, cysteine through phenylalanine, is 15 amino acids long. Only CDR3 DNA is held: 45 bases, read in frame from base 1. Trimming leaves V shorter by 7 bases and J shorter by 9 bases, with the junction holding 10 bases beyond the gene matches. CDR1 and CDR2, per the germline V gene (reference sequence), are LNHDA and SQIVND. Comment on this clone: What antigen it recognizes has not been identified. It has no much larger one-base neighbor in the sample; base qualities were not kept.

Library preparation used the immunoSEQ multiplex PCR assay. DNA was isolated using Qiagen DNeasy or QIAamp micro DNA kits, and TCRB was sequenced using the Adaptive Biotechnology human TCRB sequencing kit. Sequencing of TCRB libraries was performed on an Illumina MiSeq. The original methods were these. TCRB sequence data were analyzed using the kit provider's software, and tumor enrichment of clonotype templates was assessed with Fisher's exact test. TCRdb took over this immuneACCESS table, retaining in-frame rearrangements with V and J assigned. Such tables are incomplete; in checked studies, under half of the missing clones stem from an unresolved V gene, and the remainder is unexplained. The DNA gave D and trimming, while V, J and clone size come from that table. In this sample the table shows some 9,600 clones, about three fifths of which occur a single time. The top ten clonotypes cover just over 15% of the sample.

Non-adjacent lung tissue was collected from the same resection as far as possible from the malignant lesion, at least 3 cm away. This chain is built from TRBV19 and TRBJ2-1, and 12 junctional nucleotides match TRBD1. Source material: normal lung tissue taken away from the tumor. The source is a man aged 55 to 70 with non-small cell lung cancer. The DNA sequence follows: TGTGCCAGTAACAAGAGGGGACAGGGGGCAGGTGAGCAGTTCTTC. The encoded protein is CASNKRGQGAGEQFF. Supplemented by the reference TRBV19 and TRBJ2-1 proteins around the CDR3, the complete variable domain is DGGITQSPKYLFRKEGQNVTLSCEQNLNHDAMYWYRQDPGQGLRLIYYSQIVNDFQKGDIAEGYSVSREKKESFPLTVTSAQKNPTAFYLCASNKRGQGAGEQFFGPGTRLTVL.